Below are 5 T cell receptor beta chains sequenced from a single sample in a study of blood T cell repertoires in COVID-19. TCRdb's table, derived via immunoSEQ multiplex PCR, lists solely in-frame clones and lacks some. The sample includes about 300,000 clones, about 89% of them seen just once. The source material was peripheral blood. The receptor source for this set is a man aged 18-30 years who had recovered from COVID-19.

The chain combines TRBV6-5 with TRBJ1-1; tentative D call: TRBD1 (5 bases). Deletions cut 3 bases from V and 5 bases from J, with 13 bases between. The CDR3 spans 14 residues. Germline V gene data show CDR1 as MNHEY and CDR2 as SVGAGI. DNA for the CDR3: TGTGCCAGCAGTTATTCGTGGGCAGGGACTGAAGCTTTCTTT. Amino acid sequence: CASSYSWAGTEAFF.

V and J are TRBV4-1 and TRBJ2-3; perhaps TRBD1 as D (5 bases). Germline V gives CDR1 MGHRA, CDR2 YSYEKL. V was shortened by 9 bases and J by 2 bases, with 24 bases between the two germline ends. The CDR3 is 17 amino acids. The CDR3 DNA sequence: TGCGCCAGTAAAATAAAATCTCAGGGTGGGGACACAGATACGCAGTATTTT. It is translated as CASKIKSQGGDTDTQYF.

CDR3 region: CSVGQGGVFF. Written as DNA, the CDR3 is TGCAGCGTTGGACAGGGGGGGGTTTTCTTT. The V gene is TRBV29-1, the J gene TRBJ1-1; 9 bases are a match to TRBD1. The CDR3 covers 10 residues. Trimming at V came to 4 bases and at J to 13 bases, leaving 4 bases not matched to a gene. Germline V gene lookup returns CDR1 SQVTM and CDR2 ANQGSEA.

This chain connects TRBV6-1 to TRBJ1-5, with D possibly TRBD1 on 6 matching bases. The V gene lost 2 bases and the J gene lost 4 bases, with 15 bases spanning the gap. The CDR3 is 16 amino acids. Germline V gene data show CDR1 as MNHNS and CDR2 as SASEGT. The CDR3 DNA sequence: TGTGCCAGCAGTGAAATAGTGGGACAAAATAATCAGCCCCAGCATTTT. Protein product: CASSEIVGQNNQPQHF.

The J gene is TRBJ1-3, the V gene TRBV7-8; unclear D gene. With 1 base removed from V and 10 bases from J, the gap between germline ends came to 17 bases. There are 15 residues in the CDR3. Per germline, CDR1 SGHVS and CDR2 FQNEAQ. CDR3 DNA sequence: TGTGCCAGCAGCTTAGAAGTCAGACCCGGGTGGACCATATATTTT. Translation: CASSLEVRPGWTIYF.